The present TCR beta chain was sequenced within a study of T cells of healthy individuals (dated by TCRdb to the late 2010s). As for this clonotype: Its antigen target is currently unknown. Nothing much larger sits one base from this clone, and base qualities are not available.

Library creation used 5' RACE. These reads were obtained on an Illumina MiSeq. The raw public data were reprocessed by TCRdb itself: fastp quality trimming at Q25, MiXCR clonotype calling, in-frame beta chains only. Rows with a matching CDR3 protein are joined into one entry that keeps the most common DNA and genes. The sample data list about 96,000 distinct CDR3 sequences, and around 17% of these were observed just once. In total, the top ten clones hold roughly 6.2% of the sample. CDR3 length: 13 amino acids, cysteine to phenylalanine. Of all the DNA, just the CDR3 is kept, 39 bases in frame from base 1. A distance of 13 bases separates the germline ends of V and J, which lose 8 bases and 5 bases respectively. Based on the germline V gene, the CDR1 and CDR2 sequences are ENHRY and SYGVKD.

Recombination joined TRBV10-3 with TRBJ2-1, with a weak D call of TRBD2 (5 bases match). The receptor's source is a human donor in good health. The sequenced DNA: TGTGCCATCGGAGCTAGCACGGACAATGAGCAGTTCTTC. Translated, this is CAIGASTDNEQFF.